The rows below give T cell receptor beta chains drawn from one sample of a study of shared clonotypes between healthy human individuals. The repertoire was sequenced with immunoSEQ multiplex PCR; TCRdb's copy has only in-frame clones and lacks some. Among about 1,900,000 clones listed, 85% to 95% were seen once. Sequenced input: naive CD8+ T cells sorted from blood. These receptors came from a man in his late teens or twenties in good health. CDR3s include the opening cysteine and the closing phenylalanine or tryptophan. Each record gives: CDR3 protein, CDR3 DNA, CDR3 length, J gene, D gene, clone size, V gene. A D gene is named only where the DNA matches it firmly. Clone size is stated in some rows and not others, as once, few, many or a class when expanded.

CDR3 protein: CASSLSLAGGTGGSTGELFF; CDR3 DNA: TGTGCCAGCAGTTTAAGTTTGGCCGGAGGGACAGGGGGAAGCACCGGGGAGCTGTTTTTT; CDR3 length: 20; J gene: TRBJ2-2; D gene: TRBD1; clone size: -; V gene: TRBV28
CDR3 protein: CASSSVIAGVSPDTQYF; CDR3 DNA: TGTGCCAGCAGCTCAGTAATAGCGGGAGTGAGCCCAGATACGCAGTATTTT; CDR3 length: 17; J gene: TRBJ2-3; D gene: TRBD2; clone size: -; V gene: TRBV7-9
CDR3 protein: CASSWGTASTDTQYF; CDR3 DNA: TGTGCCAGCAGTTGGGGGACGGCTAGCACAGATACGCAGTATTTT; CDR3 length: 15; J gene: TRBJ2-3; D gene: -; clone size: -; V gene: TRBV27
CDR3 protein: CASSLGQENTEAFF; CDR3 DNA: TGTGCCAGCAGTTTGGGACAGGAGAACACTGAAGCTTTCTTT; CDR3 length: 14; J gene: TRBJ1-1; D gene: TRBD1; clone size: -; V gene: TRBV27
CDR3 protein: CASGAGKWPTDTQYF; CDR3 DNA: TGTGCTAGTGGTGCAGGGAAATGGCCGACAGATACGCAGTATTTT; CDR3 length: 15; J gene: TRBJ2-3; D gene: -; clone size: -; V gene: TRBV12-5
CDR3 protein: CASSEMGQGPYEQYF; CDR3 DNA: TGTGCCAGCAGTGAAATGGGACAGGGGCCCTACGAGCAGTACTTC; CDR3 length: 15; J gene: TRBJ2-7; D gene: TRBD1; clone size: -; V gene: TRBV6-1
CDR3 protein: CASTLPTGYNEQFF; CDR3 DNA: TGTGCCAGCACCCTCCCCACAGGGTACAATGAGCAGTTCTTC; CDR3 length: 14; J gene: TRBJ2-1; D gene: -; clone size: -; V gene: TRBV7-9
CDR3 protein: CASSLGTGGSEQYF; CDR3 DNA: TGCGCCAGCAGCTTGGGAACAGGGGGAAGCGAGCAGTACTTC; CDR3 length: 14; J gene: TRBJ2-7; D gene: TRBD1; clone size: -; V gene: TRBV5-1
CDR3 protein: CASSQGVELVLDEQFF; CDR3 DNA: TGTGCCAGCAGCCAAGGAGTAGAGCTCGTACTCGATGAGCAGTTCTTC; CDR3 length: 16; J gene: TRBJ2-1; D gene: -; clone size: -; V gene: TRBV4-2
CDR3 protein: CASSPSRAGDDTEAFF; CDR3 DNA: TGTGCCAGCAGTCCCTCACGCGCAGGGGACGATACTGAAGCTTTCTTT; CDR3 length: 16; J gene: TRBJ1-1; D gene: -; clone size: -; V gene: TRBV27
CDR3 protein: CASSSSSASNTEAFF; CDR3 DNA: TGTGCCAGCAGCTCCTCCTCGGCATCGAACACTGAAGCTTTCTTT; CDR3 length: 15; J gene: TRBJ1-1; D gene: -; clone size: once; V gene: TRBV11-2
CDR3 protein: CAWSGATYWEGYTF; CDR3 DNA: TGTGCCTGGAGTGGGGCGACCTATTGGGAAGGCTACACCTTC; CDR3 length: 14; J gene: TRBJ1-2; D gene: -; clone size: -; V gene: TRBV30
CDR3 protein: CASRPGLEETQYF; CDR3 DNA: TGTGCCAGCAGACCAGGGTTGGAGGAGACCCAGTACTTC; CDR3 length: 13; J gene: TRBJ2-5; D gene: -; clone size: -; V gene: TRBV7-9
CDR3 protein: CASSLKGTGAYNEQFF; CDR3 DNA: TGTGCCAGCAGCTTAAAAGGGACAGGGGCTTACAATGAGCAGTTCTTC; CDR3 length: 16; J gene: TRBJ2-1; D gene: TRBD1; clone size: -; V gene: TRBV7-9
CDR3 protein: CASSELGVVHEQYF; CDR3 DNA: TGTGCCAGCAGTGAATTGGGCGTAGTCCACGAGCAGTACTTC; CDR3 length: 14; J gene: TRBJ2-7; D gene: -; clone size: -; V gene: TRBV25-1
CDR3 protein: CASSLQGQGNSPLHF; CDR3 DNA: TGTGCCAGCAGTTTACAGGGGCAGGGTAATTCACCCCTCCACTTT; CDR3 length: 15; J gene: TRBJ1-6; D gene: TRBD1; clone size: -; V gene: TRBV6-5
CDR3 protein: CASSPRDSRPPNEQFF; CDR3 DNA: TGTGCCAGCAGTCCGAGGGACTCCAGGCCTCCTAATGAGCAGTTCTTC; CDR3 length: 16; J gene: TRBJ2-1; D gene: -; clone size: -; V gene: TRBV7-9
CDR3 protein: CASSHHPRRRLHEQYF; CDR3 DNA: TGCGCCAGCAGCCATCATCCCAGACGGCGACTCCACGAGCAGTACTTC; CDR3 length: 16; J gene: TRBJ2-7; D gene: -; clone size: -; V gene: TRBV4-1
CDR3 protein: CASSLDLWGPIPGELFF; CDR3 DNA: TGCGCCAGCAGCTTGGATTTATGGGGTCCAATACCCGGGGAGCTGTTTTTT; CDR3 length: 17; J gene: TRBJ2-2; D gene: -; clone size: -; V gene: TRBV5-1
CDR3 protein: CASSAGTFQNTGELFF; CDR3 DNA: TGTGCCAGCAGCGCCGGGACTTTTCAGAACACCGGGGAGCTGTTTTTT; CDR3 length: 16; J gene: TRBJ2-2; D gene: -; clone size: -; V gene: TRBV13
CDR3 protein: CASSLGPPLGGYLNEQFF; CDR3 DNA: TGTGCCAGCAGCTTAGGACCGCCGCTCGGCGGGTATCTCAATGAGCAGTTCTTC; CDR3 length: 18; J gene: TRBJ2-1; D gene: -; clone size: -; V gene: TRBV13
CDR3 protein: CASDRDLSGEQYF; CDR3 DNA: TGTGCCAGCGACAGGGACCTATCGGGCGAGCAGTACTTC; CDR3 length: 13; J gene: TRBJ2-7; D gene: TRBD1; clone size: once; V gene: TRBV6-6
CDR3 protein: CASSVDPLPDTQYF; CDR3 DNA: TGTGCCAGCAGCGTAGACCCCCTCCCAGATACGCAGTATTTT; CDR3 length: 14; J gene: TRBJ2-3; D gene: -; clone size: -; V gene: TRBV9
CDR3 protein: CASSPYSTGTGLDEQYF; CDR3 DNA: TGTGCCAGCAGTCCCTATTCGACCGGGACAGGGCTGGACGAGCAGTACTTC; CDR3 length: 17; J gene: TRBJ2-7; D gene: TRBD1; clone size: -; V gene: TRBV27
CDR3 protein: CASSLNRAPVSDTF; CDR3 DNA: TGTGCCAGCAGCTTAAACCGGGCTCCGGTATCCGACACCTTC; CDR3 length: 14; J gene: TRBJ1-2; D gene: -; clone size: -; V gene: TRBV11-3
CDR3 protein: CASSSIRLAGGTDTQYF; CDR3 DNA: TGTGCCAGCAGCTCAATTCGACTAGCGGGAGGAACAGATACGCAGTATTTT; CDR3 length: 17; J gene: TRBJ2-3; D gene: TRBD2; clone size: -; V gene: TRBV11-2
CDR3 protein: CASRNGEDWGGYGYTF; CDR3 DNA: TGTGCCAGCAGAAACGGAGAGGACTGGGGGGGTTATGGCTACACCTTC; CDR3 length: 16; J gene: TRBJ1-2; D gene: -; clone size: -; V gene: TRBV5-6
CDR3 protein: CASSLALTVDEQFF; CDR3 DNA: TGTGCCAGCAGCTTGGCTTTAACAGTTGATGAGCAGTTCTTC; CDR3 length: 14; J gene: TRBJ2-1; D gene: -; clone size: -; V gene: TRBV5-6
CDR3 protein: CASSLGQGRYEQYF; CDR3 DNA: TGCGCCAGCAGCTTGGGACAGGGGAGATACGAGCAGTACTTC; CDR3 length: 14; J gene: TRBJ2-7; D gene: TRBD1; clone size: -; V gene: TRBV5-1
CDR3 protein: CASSIGQGSNQPQHF; CDR3 DNA: TGTGCCAGTAGTATAGGACAGGGAAGCAATCAGCCCCAGCATTTT; CDR3 length: 15; J gene: TRBJ1-5; D gene: TRBD1; clone size: few; V gene: TRBV19
CDR3 protein: CASHDGSSYNEQFF; CDR3 DNA: TGTGCCAGCCACGACGGATCCTCCTACAATGAGCAGTTCTTC; CDR3 length: 14; J gene: TRBJ2-1; D gene: -; clone size: -; V gene: TRBV6-6
CDR3 protein: CASSLGLAGPYEQYF; CDR3 DNA: TGTGCCAGCAGCTTAGGTCTAGCGGGGCCATACGAGCAGTACTTC; CDR3 length: 15; J gene: TRBJ2-7; D gene: TRBD2; clone size: -; V gene: TRBV13
CDR3 protein: CASSPSNTGELFF; CDR3 DNA: TGCGCCAGCAGCCCCTCGAACACCGGGGAGCTGTTTTTT; CDR3 length: 13; J gene: TRBJ2-2; D gene: -; clone size: -; V gene: TRBV4-3
CDR3 protein: CASSQDRLEAESSYEQYF; CDR3 DNA: TGCGCCAGCAGCCAAGATAGGCTGGAGGCAGAGAGCTCCTACGAGCAGTACTTC; CDR3 length: 18; J gene: TRBJ2-7; D gene: -; clone size: -; V gene: TRBV4-1
CDR3 protein: CASSGDRAPYEQYF; CDR3 DNA: TGTGCCAGCAGCGGGGACAGGGCGCCCTACGAGCAGTACTTC; CDR3 length: 14; J gene: TRBJ2-7; D gene: TRBD1; clone size: few; V gene: TRBV2
CDR3 protein: CASSLSSGDLYNEQFF; CDR3 DNA: TGTGCCAGCAGTTTGAGTAGCGGGGACCTCTACAATGAGCAGTTCTTC; CDR3 length: 16; J gene: TRBJ2-1; D gene: TRBD2; clone size: -; V gene: TRBV27
CDR3 protein: CSVDWRGTSTDTQYF; CDR3 DNA: TGCAGCGTTGATTGGCGGGGGACTAGCACAGATACGCAGTATTTT; CDR3 length: 15; J gene: TRBJ2-3; D gene: TRBD2; clone size: -; V gene: TRBV29-1
CDR3 protein: CASSHRDSQETQYF; CDR3 DNA: TGTGCCAGCAGTCACCGGGACAGCCAAGAGACCCAGTACTTC; CDR3 length: 14; J gene: TRBJ2-5; D gene: TRBD1; clone size: -; V gene: TRBV28
CDR3 protein: CAWSVKYTGELFF; CDR3 DNA: TGTGCCTGGAGTGTAAAATACACCGGGGAGCTGTTTTTT; CDR3 length: 13; J gene: TRBJ2-2; D gene: -; clone size: -; V gene: TRBV30